The next 18 T cell receptor beta chains were all read from a single sample in a study of blood T cell repertoires in COVID-19. The data were produced by immunoSEQ multiplex PCR, yet TCRdb's version contains in-frame clones alone and is incomplete. The profile shows about 330,000 clones, roughly 90% of them singletons. The sequencing input was peripheral blood. These receptors were taken from a woman aged 45-65 years with active or convalescent COVID-19.

The CDR3 bases are TGTGCCAGCAGACTTACGGGGGTGTCTGAAGCTTTCTTT. It codes for CASRLTGVSEAFF. The chain combines TRBV12-3 or TRBV12-4 with TRBJ1-1; D is perhaps TRBD1 (5 bases). The V gene lost 6 bases and the J gene lost 6 bases, with 14 bases spanning the gap. The CDR3 runs 13 residues.

The chain carries TRBV28 and TRBJ1-5; tentatively, D is TRBD1 (6 bases). V dropped 3 bases and J dropped 3 bases, with 9 bases sitting between them. CDR3 length: 14 amino acids. Germline loops: CDR1 MDHEN, CDR2 SYDVKM. CDR3 sequence: CASSLGAYNQPQHF. CDR3 nucleotide sequence: TGTGCCAGCAGTTTGGGGGCTTACAATCAGCCCCAGCATTTT.

The V gene is TRBV27, the J gene TRBJ2-7, with D tentatively TRBD2 (7 bases). CDR1 is MNHEY and CDR2 is SMNVEV in the germline V gene (reference sequence). The CDR3 totals 15 residues. Trimming removed 4 bases at V and 3 bases at J, with 16 bases between. The DNA for the CDR3 is TGTGCCAGCAGTTATCTTGCGGGGGCCGACTACGAGCAGTACTTC. It translates to CASSYLAGADYEQYF.

The chain recombines TRBV27 with TRBJ2-7, with D maybe TRBD2 (6 bases). Germline V gene sequence: CDR1 MNHEY, CDR2 SMNVEV (reference sequence). The CDR3 length is 14 residues. The V and J ends lost 3 bases and 6 bases respectively, with 15 bases between them. The CDR3 reads CASSFTGESFEQYF. The CDR3 nucleotides read TGTGCCAGCAGTTTCACGGGAGAGAGTTTCGAGCAGTACTTC.

This clone is a singleton in its sample. The V gene is TRBV6-2 or TRBV6-3, the J gene TRBJ2-6, with 14 bases matching TRBD2. The V gene's germline CDR1 is MNHEY and CDR2 SVGEGT. The trim removed 2 bases at V and 0 bases at J, leaving 9 bases unmatched. This CDR3 is 21 amino acids long. In DNA form, the CDR3 reads TGTGCCAGCAGTTACCCACCGGGACTAGCGGGGGAGGGCTCTGGGGCCAACGTCCTGACTTTC. The encoded protein is CASSYPPGLAGEGSGANVLTF.

The chain recombines TRBV28 with TRBJ1-4, with 9 positions matching TRBD1. Germline CDR1 is MDHEN and CDR2 is SYDVKM. Trimming took 8 bases from V and 5 from J; bases not matched to a gene: 3. The CDR3 runs to 13 residues. CDR3 sequence (DNA): TGTGCCAGCCGGGACAGGGTAAATGAAAAACTGTTTTTT. Translating it yields CASRDRVNEKLFF.

The chain is built from TRBV5-1 and TRBJ2-7; 9 nucleotides align to TRBD2. From germline, CDR1 is SGHRS and CDR2 YFSETQ. The CDR3 contains 18 residues. After removal of 0 bases from V and 0 bases from J, the junction contained 10 bases not matched to a gene. The CDR3 sequence is CASSLVPAFSGSSYEQYF. CDR3 sequence (DNA): TGCGCCAGCAGCTTGGTTCCGGCCTTTAGCGGGAGCTCCTACGAGCAGTACTTC.

J is TRBJ2-3 and V is TRBV11-2, with 7 nucleotides matching TRBD2. Germline V gene data show CDR1 as SGHAT and CDR2 as FQNNGV. V shed 6 bases and J 4 bases; nucleotides not matched to a gene: 7. This CDR3 contains 14 residues. The DNA of the CDR3 is TGTGCCAGCAGAAACGGACTAGAGGCAGATACGCAGTATTTT. The encoded protein is CASRNGLEADTQYF.

The genes are TRBV11-2 and TRBJ1-1; the D gene is possibly TRBD1 (5 bases). The CDR3 sequence is 14 residues long. Trimming took 0 bases from V and 4 from J, leaving 9 bases between them. CDR1 is SGHAT, CDR2 FQNNGV, per germline. Written as DNA, the CDR3 is TGTGCCAGCAGCTTAGACCCAGGGTTCACTGAAGCTTTCTTT. This gives the protein CASSLDPGFTEAFF. The full variable domain, its missing parts supplied by reference TRBV11-2 and TRBJ1-1, is EAGVAQSPRYKIIEKRQSVAFWCNPISGHATLYWYQQILGQGPKLLIQFQNNGVVDDSQLPKDRFSAERLKGVDSTLKIQPAKLEDSAVYLCASSLDPGFTEAFFGQGTRLTVV.

The chain employs TRBV5-5 and TRBJ1-1, with a possible D match to TRBD1 (6 bases). V was cut by 4 bases and J by 6 bases, with 13 bases left in between. Germline CDR1 reads SGHKS; CDR2 reads YYEKEE (reference sequence). This CDR3 spans 13 amino acids. The CDR3 is CASSPGGHPEAFF. CDR3 in DNA: TGTGCCAGCAGCCCTGGGGGACACCCTGAAGCTTTCTTT.

This clone occurred a few times. The chain couples TRBV18 to TRBJ1-6, with 12 nucleotides matching TRBD1. Germline-derived CDR1 and CDR2 are KGHSH and LQKENI. The ends lost 4 bases at V and 9 bases at J; junction bases unmatched: 7. This CDR3 region has 16 residues. CDR3 nucleotide sequence: TGTGCCAGCTCACTAGCCGGGACAGGGGGCTCTTCACCCCTCCACTTT. Translation: CASSLAGTGGSSPLHF. Using reference TRBV18 and TRBJ1-6 for the parts outside the CDR3, the full variable domain is NAGVMQNPRHLVRRRGQEARLRCSPMKGHSHVYWYRQLPEEGLKFMVYLQKENIIDESGMPKERFSAEFPKEGPSILRIQQVVRGDSAAYFCASSLAGTGGSSPLHFGNGTRLTVT.

This rearrangement joins TRBV28 to TRBJ2-2; D not certain. V gave up 2 bases and J gave up 3 bases, with 7 bases separating them. CDR3 length equals 14 residues. The germline CDR1 and CDR2 sequences are MDHEN and SYDVKM. As DNA, the CDR3 is TGTGCCAGCAGTTTAGGCTCTGACACCGGGGAGCTGTTTTTT. Protein: CASSLGSDTGELFF.

The chain couples TRBV7-2 to TRBJ2-7; perhaps TRBD1 as D (5 bases). The ends were cut back, 6 bases at V and 2 bases at J, with 14 bases in the middle. The CDR3 loop spans 14 amino acids. Germline V gene sequence: CDR1 SGHTA, CDR2 FQGNSA. DNA for the CDR3: TGTGCCAGCAGTCCTAGGGGCGGAGCCTACGAGCAGTACTTC. Translating gives CASSPRGGAYEQYF. The full variable domain, with the rest looked up from reference TRBV7-2 and TRBJ2-7, is GAGVSQSPSNKVTEKGKDVELRCDPISGHTALYWYRQSLGQGLEFLIYFQGNSAPDKSGLPSDRFSAERTGGSVSTLTIQRTQQEDSAVYLCASSPRGGAYEQYFGPGTRLTVT.

This clone was detected once. The rearrangement joins TRBV9 to TRBJ2-2, with TRBD2 identical over 8 bases. This CDR3 contains 14 residues. Germline lookup yields CDR1 SGDLS and CDR2 YYNGEE. V was pared by 3 bases and J by 2 bases, with 0 bases of the junction left unmatched. This CDR3 reads CASSGTSNTGELFF. Here the CDR3 DNA reads TGTGCCAGCAGCGGGACTAGCAACACCGGGGAGCTGTTTTTT.

The rearrangement uses TRBV18 and TRBJ2-2, with a weak D call TRBD1 (6 bases). Trimming cost V 0 bases and J 0 bases, with 8 bases left between them. The CDR3 contains 16 residues. Germline lookup yields CDR1 KGHSH and CDR2 LQKENI. CDR3: CASSPPPGANTGELFF. DNA of the CDR3: TGTGCCAGCTCACCACCCCCAGGGGCGAACACCGGGGAGCTGTTTTTT.

This clone turned up a few times. The chain carries TRBV10-3 and TRBJ2-6; D may be TRBD1 (5 bases). The length of the CDR3 is 17 residues. The germline CDR1 and CDR2 sequences are ENHRY and SYGVKD. V was shortened by 3 bases and J by 1 base, with 13 bases between the two germline ends. The DNA for the CDR3 is TGTGCCATCAGTGAACAGGTCGGAATGTCTGGGGCCAACGTCCTGACTTTC. Encoded protein: CAISEQVGMSGANVLTF.

This clone has ten or more counts. The chain's CDR3 is CASSPFTRNEQFF. The CDR3 DNA reads TGTGCCAGCAGCCCCTTTACTAGAAATGAGCAGTTCTTC. The chain links TRBV3-1 (or the pseudogene TRBV3-2) to TRBJ2-1; TRBD2 might be the D (5 bases). The ends were cut back, 4 bases at V and 7 bases at J, with 11 bases in the middle. Germline-derived CDR1 and CDR2 are LGHDT and YNNKEL (reference sequence). The CDR3 runs to 13 residues.

The V call is TRBV7-2, the J call TRBJ2-5; TRBD1 matches 7 bases. The CDR3 length is 13 residues. The germline V gene encodes CDR1 SGHTA and CDR2 FQGNSA. The V gene end was trimmed by 3 bases and the J gene end by 4 bases; junction bases not matched to a gene: 2. As DNA, the CDR3 is TGTGCCAGCAGCTTCCCAGGGGGAGAGACCCAGTACTTC. Amino acids: CASSFPGGETQYF.